The clone carrying this TCR beta chain turned up a few times. Its antigen remains unknown. What was amplified from RNA transcripts were TCR beta CDR3 regions. First-round RT-PCR of the TCR CDR3 relied on the HTBI primer set. TCRdb used MiXCR to reprocess the multiplex PCR reads, holding one entry per CDR3 protein. The profile shows hundreds of thousands of distinct CDR3 sequences, nearly 20% of them singletons. The data were obtained in a study of T cells in Graves' hyperthyroidism and ophthalmopathy. Clinical symptoms, serum thyroxine, TRAb, thyroid ultrasound and orbital computed tomography established diagnosis. Study results and limitations: Ophthalmopathy was told apart from stable hyperthyroidism by a 13 V-J model.

Trimming at V came to 0 bases and at J to 7 bases, leaving 10 bases not matched to a gene. Germline CDR1 is SGHTA and CDR2 is FQGTGA. The CDR3 is made up of 17 amino acids. The receptor comes from a man in his forties or fifties with Graves' ophthalmopathy. The sequenced material came from blood. This chain uses TRBV7-3 with TRBJ2-2; 8 bases are a match to TRBD2. The CDR3 loop reads CASSLTGGAGFNGELFF. The CDR3 bases are TGTGCCAGCAGCTTAACCGGGGGGGCCGGATTTAACGGGGAGCTGTTTTTT.